The entry that follows covers one TCR beta chain sequence. This clonotype was seen at least ten times. Its antigen is currently not known. No much larger clone exists at a distance of one base, and base qualities are not known. The CDR3, from cysteine to phenylalanine, totals 14 residues. Only the CDR3 DNA is retained, 42 bases long and in frame from the first base. CDR1 and CDR2, per the germline V gene, are KGHDR and SFDVKD. The junction shows trimming of 4 bases on V and 6 bases on J, plus 11 bases between the germline ends. These data originate in a study of T cell repertoires in cytomegalovirus infection (dated by TCRdb to 2018 to 2020). For the wider study: Donor HLA type was relevant to the analysis, as public TCR beta signatures indicated carriage of CMV infection together with the matching HLA type. Points the paper makes about the study in general: Carriers of CMV infection plus the relevant HLA type were discriminated by the cumulative frequency of public TCR beta family members in the study cohort and in an independent roughly 340-donor cohort. The ex vivo response was dominated by HLA-C-restricted CMV-specific TCR beta clonotypes, which also provided the single most frequent clonotype in two of eight donors.

Sequencing relied on an Illumina HiSeq 1500. Using fastp at Q25 and MiXCR, TCRdb reprocessed the public reads and kept productive beta chains. One record per CDR3 amino acid sequence lists the most common genes and DNA. Here the sample has under 250,000 distinct CDR3 sequences; 6% to 8% occur a single time. The top ten clonotypes cover 5.5% to 8% of the sample. The sequence was collected from a human donor in good health (CMV status not recorded). Some clones in this sample may be carry-over from other donors' samples. The specimen sequenced was PBMCs. This sequence uses TRBV24-1 and TRBJ2-2, and the D gene may be TRBD2, 5 bases matching. The CDR3 protein: CATSDEKRAGELFF. The sequenced DNA is TGTGCCACCAGTGACGAGAAGAGGGCCGGGGAGCTGTTTTTT.